The present entry profiles one T cell receptor (beta chain) with its context. Antigen: not known. This entry is derived from a study of graft-versus-host responses after intestinal transplantation. Using immunoSEQ multiplex PCR, the repertoire was profiled, and TCRdb retains in-frame clones only, with some absent. The table lists around 31,000 clones, roughly 80% of them singletons. The sequence was collected from a human donor who received an intestinal transplant. The sequences come from unstimulated CD8+ T cells sorted from spleen or lymph node cells, collected before intestinal transplant.

DNA of the CDR3: TGTGCCAGCAGACTGACTACGGATGAGCAGTTCTTC. This gives the protein CASRLTTDEQFF. This chain joins TRBV7-9 and TRBJ2-1; D possibly corresponds to TRBD2 (5 bases). The CDR3 is 12 residues long. Germline CDR1 reads SEHNR; CDR2 reads FQNEAQ (reference sequence). V lost 6 bases and J lost 8, with 11 bases in between.